The 27 T cell receptor beta chains reported below all come from one sample, sequenced in a study of cytomegalovirus exposure and HLA in healthy donors. Primers for the PCR totalled 60 Vbeta and 13 Jbeta. Assay: immunoSEQ multiplex PCR; the TCRdb copy retains only in-frame clones and omits some. Here the sample spans about 200,000 clones, approximately 78% being singletons. Sequencing used PBMCs. The receptors shown here come from a man aged 25-45 years in good health and CMV-seronegative.

The CDR3 region is CASSSRQGNTGELFF. The DNA for the CDR3 is TGTGCCAGTAGTTCAAGACAGGGGAACACCGGGGAGCTGTTTTTT. V usage is TRBV19 and J usage is TRBJ2-2; 7 bases match TRBD1. Germline CDR1 is LNHDA and CDR2 is SQIVND (reference sequence). Trimming cost V 5 bases and J 1 base; bases outside gene matches: 4. The CDR3 has 15 residues.

In the case of this clone: Relative to the germline gene, one junction end is altered; a read error may explain this. This chain joins TRBV2 and TRBJ2-7, with TRBD1 as a possible D gene (5 bases). The CDR3 totals 12 residues. CDR1 is SNHLY and CDR2 is FYNNEI in the germline V gene. CDR3 residues: CASREDSYEQYF. DNA for the CDR3: TGTGCCAGCAGAGAAGACAGCTACGAGCAGTACTTC.

The gene calls are TRBV7-9 and TRBJ2-3, with TRBD2 identical over 8 bases. The junction had 14 bases not matched to a gene; V was cut back by 0 bases and J by 3 bases. The V gene's germline CDR1 is SEHNR and CDR2 FQNEAQ (reference sequence). This CDR3 is 19 amino acids long. CDR3 region: CASSLAGSGTKSGTDTQYF. CDR3 in DNA: TGTGCCAGCAGCTTAGCAGGTAGCGGGACGAAATCTGGGACAGATACGCAGTATTTT.

For this clone: The sample contains more than one DNA sequence encoding this CDR3. The V gene is TRBV15, the J gene TRBJ1-5; D unclear. Germline loops: CDR1 LNHNV, CDR2 YYDKDF (reference sequence). The CDR3 has 12 amino acids. Trimming removed 4 bases from V and 3 bases from J, with 4 bases in between. CDR3 nucleotide sequence: TGTGCCACCAGCACCCTCAATCAGCCCCAGCATTTT. Encoded protein: CATSTLNQPQHF. Full variable domain (remainder filled in from reference TRBV15 and TRBJ1-5): DAMVIQNPRYQVTQFGKPVTLSCSQTLNHNVMYWYQQKSSQAPKLLFHYYDKDFNNEADTPDNFQSRRPNTSFCFLDIRSPGLGDTAMYLCATSTLNQPQHFGDGTRLSIL.

This chain uses TRBV9 with TRBJ2-4; 9 bases match TRBD1. The V segment lost 9 bases and the J segment 4 bases; nucleotides outside the gene matches: 11. This CDR3 is built from 15 residues. Germline V gives CDR1 SGDLS, CDR2 YYNGEE. The CDR3 DNA reads as TGTGCCATGAGGGACAGGGCAAGGGAAAAAAACATTCAGTACTTC. It is translated as CAMRDRAREKNIQYF.

The chain employs TRBV5-6 and TRBJ1-1; tentatively, D is TRBD1 (5 bases). The CDR3 spans 16 residues. V was trimmed by 4 bases and J by 5 bases, leaving 21 bases between them. Germline loops: CDR1 SGHDT, CDR2 YYEEEE. CDR3 sequence reads: CASSLGGGPVRTEAFF. DNA of the CDR3: TGTGCCAGCAGCCTGGGGGGGGGACCGGTGAGGACTGAAGCTTTCTTT.

This clone was seen only once. This chain uses TRBV28 with TRBJ2-7, with TRBD1 matching 11 bases. The CDR3 has 16 residues. The J segment lost 2 bases and the V segment lost 2 bases, leaving 5 bases of the junction unmatched. The germline gives CDR1 MDHEN, CDR2 SYDVKM. The CDR3 coding sequence is TGTGCCAGCAGTTTAGGTCCGGGACAGGGGGCCTACGAGCAGTACTTC. This sequence encodes CASSLGPGQGAYEQYF.

The CDR3 bases are TGTGCCAGCAGCCCCGGACAGGGGCGTGCCCCCTACGAGCAGTACTTC. As protein: CASSPGQGRAPYEQYF. The chain joins TRBV2 to TRBJ2-7; 9 bases are a match to TRBD1. Looked up from germline, CDR1 is SNHLY and CDR2 is FYNNEI. With V trimmed by 6 bases and J by 2 bases, 11 bases remained unmatched. The CDR3 sequence is 16 residues long.

The rearrangement uses TRBV7-9 and TRBJ2-7, with 8 nucleotides matching TRBD1. V lost 1 base to trimming and J lost 4 bases; unmatched junction nucleotides: 12. This CDR3 has 17 residues. Germline assignment: CDR1 SEHNR and CDR2 FQNEAQ (reference sequence). The CDR3 DNA reads TGTGCCAGCAGCTTAGTAGGCTCCGGGACAGGTCTATACGAGCAGTACTTC. Encoded protein: CASSLVGSGTGLYEQYF.

The chain links TRBV7-2 to TRBJ1-5, with D tentatively TRBD1 (5 bases). Trimming took off 1 base at V and 4 bases at J, with 14 bases between the two ends. The CDR3 has 16 residues. Germline CDR1 is SGHTA and CDR2 is FQGNSA. The CDR3: CASSLGRGPKNQPQHF. For the CDR3, the DNA is TGTGCCAGCAGCTTAGGGCGGGGCCCGAAGAATCAGCCCCAGCATTTT.

CDR3 nucleotide sequence: TGTGCCAGCAGCCAGACCGGGACTAGCCTCACAGATACGCAGTATTTT. It codes for CASSQTGTSLTDTQYF. This sequence joins TRBV7-9 and TRBJ2-3; 9 bases fit TRBD2. The CDR3 runs 16 residues. CDR1 is SEHNR and CDR2 is FQNEAQ in the germline V gene (reference sequence). After removal of 5 bases from V and 2 bases from J, the junction contained 8 bases not matched to a gene.

The chain links TRBV2 to TRBJ2-7; 9 nucleotides align to TRBD1. J was trimmed by 5 bases and V by 10 bases; bases with no gene match: 9. The CDR3 extends over 13 amino acids. The V gene's germline CDR1 is SNHLY and CDR2 FYNNEI. The CDR3 DNA is TGTGCCATATCGGACAGGGGAGACAACGAGCAGTACTTC. Encoded protein: CAISDRGDNEQYF.

The chain links TRBV2 to TRBJ1-6; no definite D call. V lost 6 bases to trimming and J lost 8 bases, with 8 bases between them. CDR1 is SNHLY, CDR2 FYNNEI, per germline. This CDR3 contains 12 residues. CDR3 bases: TGTGCCAGCAGCATATCAGATTCACCCCTCCACTTT. Translating it yields CASSISDSPLHF.

This clone has just one count. The chain is built from TRBV6-5 and TRBJ2-3, with TRBD2 matching over 8 bases. This CDR3 spans 15 amino acids. Trimming removed 4 bases from V and 2 bases from J; junction bases left unmatched: 5. The germline CDR1 and CDR2 sequences are MNHEY and SVGAGI. CDR3 sequence reads: CASSLLAAFTDTQYF. The CDR3 DNA reads as TGTGCCAGCAGTTTACTAGCGGCCTTCACAGATACGCAGTATTTT.

The chain joins TRBV28 to TRBJ1-2; 12 bases match TRBD1. The length of the CDR3 is 16 residues. Per the germline V gene, CDR1 is MDHEN and CDR2 is SYDVKM. V shed 2 bases and J 0 bases; nucleotides not matched to a gene: 1. In nucleotides, the CDR3 is TGTGCCAGCAGTTTAGGGGACAGGGGGCCTAACTATGGCTACACCTTC. Protein sequence: CASSLGDRGPNYGYTF.

This sequence joins TRBV19 and TRBJ1-6; 12 nucleotides agree with TRBD1. Trimming at V came to 5 bases and at J to 7 bases, leaving 3 bases not matched to a gene. The CDR3 extends over 15 amino acids. Germline V gene data show CDR1 as LNHDA and CDR2 as SQIVND (reference sequence). CDR3 region: CASSPGTGGNSPLHF. CDR3 sequence (DNA): TGTGCCAGTAGTCCCGGGACAGGGGGCAATTCACCCCTCCACTTT. The whole variable domain, remainder taken from reference TRBV19 and TRBJ1-6, is DGGITQSPKYLFRKEGQNVTLSCEQNLNHDAMYWYRQDPGQGLRLIYYSQIVNDFQKGDIAEGYSVSREKKESFPLTVTSAQKNPTAFYLCASSPGTGGNSPLHFGNGTRLTVT.

The J gene is TRBJ2-7, the V gene TRBV4-1; no clear D gene. This CDR3 comprises 17 residues. V was pared by 1 base and J by 2 bases, with 18 bases between. Germline V gene lookup returns CDR1 MGHRA and CDR2 YSYEKL. CDR3 sequence: CASSQVMVVGETYEQYF. CDR3 DNA: TGCGCCAGCAGCCAAGTCATGGTAGTAGGAGAAACCTACGAGCAGTACTTC.

The rearrangement joins TRBV6-1 to TRBJ2-3, with TRBD2 identical over 9 bases. From germline, CDR1 is MNHNS and CDR2 SASEGT. V trimming: 7 bases; J trimming: 1 base; junction bases outside the gene matches: 6. The CDR3 covers 15 residues. The CDR3 sequence: CASTQRLAGTDTQYF. The CDR3 nucleotides read TGTGCCAGCACCCAAAGACTAGCGGGCACAGATACGCAGTATTTT.

In its sample, this clone was seen once. V is TRBV7-6 and J is TRBJ2-1, with D tentatively TRBD1 (5 bases). The V end was cut by 3 bases, the J end by 0 bases, with 9 bases between. CDR1 SGHVS and CDR2 FNYEAQ come from the germline V gene. This CDR3 is built from 15 residues. The CDR3 region has the DNA TGTGCCAGCAGCTTCACGACAGCCTCCTACAATGAGCAGTTCTTC. Its protein is CASSFTTASYNEQFF. Combining the CDR3 with reference TRBV7-6 and TRBJ2-1 gives the whole variable domain GAGVSQSPRYKVTKRGQDVALRCDPISGHVSLYWYRQALGQGPEFLTYFNYEAQQDKSGLPNDRFSAERPEGSISTLTIQRTEQRDSAMYRCASSFTTASYNEQFFGPGTRLTVL.

Only one count was recorded for this clone. The genes are TRBV5-4 and TRBJ1-1, with a possible D match to TRBD1 (5 bases). In germline, CDR1 is SGHNT, CDR2 YYREEE (reference sequence). CDR3 length: 13 amino acids. The V and J ends lost 2 bases and 1 base respectively, with 6 bases between them. CDR3 nucleotides: TGTGCCAGCAGCTTCGGACAGAACACTGAAGCTTTCTTT. Protein: CASSFGQNTEAFF.

The chain recombines TRBV18 with TRBJ1-2; 7 bases match TRBD1. V gave up 3 bases and J gave up 12 bases; unmatched junction bases: 10. CDR1 and CDR2 from the germline V gene are KGHSH and LQKENI. The CDR3 consists of 13 residues. As DNA, the CDR3 is TGTGCCAGCTCACCCGGGACAGTCGATAGTAACACCTTC. Its translation: CASSPGTVDSNTF.

This clone was counted once. The V and J genes are TRBV27 and TRBJ2-7; 7 nucleotides line up with TRBD1. Germline-derived CDR1 and CDR2 are MNHEY and SMNVEV (reference sequence). CDR3 size: 14 residues. V trimming: 2 bases; J trimming: 4 bases; junction bases outside the gene matches: 5. The CDR3 here is CASSLQGDRYEQYF. CDR3 bases: TGTGCCAGCAGTTTACAGGGGGACCGGTACGAGCAGTACTTC.

A single count supports this clone. V gene TRBV19 combines with J gene TRBJ1-5; maybe TRBD1 (6 bases). Germline CDR1 LNHDA, CDR2 SQIVND (reference sequence). V was pared by 4 bases and J by 0 bases, with 13 bases between. The CDR3 runs 16 residues. This chain's CDR3 is CASSTGTLYSNQPQHF. The DNA of the CDR3 is TGTGCCAGTAGTACCGGGACACTTTATAGCAATCAGCCCCAGCATTTT.

The chain has TRBV5-1 and TRBJ1-1; no definite D call. Germline V CDR1 and CDR2: SGHRS, YFSETQ. Trimming took off 0 bases at V and 11 bases at J, with 14 bases between the two ends. This CDR3 is 13 amino acids long. The CDR3 nucleotides are TGCGCCAGCAGCTTGGGTTCCGGAGGTTCGGCTTTCTTT. Encoded protein: CASSLGSGGSAFF.

As for this clone: An end of the junction does not agree with germline; a read error may underlie this. The chain is built from TRBV7-9 and TRBJ2-1; the match to TRBD2 covers 13 bases. CDR1 is SEHNR and CDR2 is FQNEAQ in the germline V gene (reference sequence). The CDR3 spans 16 residues. CDR3 region: CSSSSPTSGGWNEQFF. CDR3 sequence (DNA): TGTTCCAGCAGCTCCCCGACTAGCGGGGGGTGGAATGAGCAGTTCTTC.

The rearrangement uses TRBV27 and TRBJ2-3; possible D gene TRBD2, 6 bases. V gave up 6 bases and J gave up 0 bases, with 19 bases separating them. The CDR3 is 17 amino acids. Germline loops: CDR1 MNHEY, CDR2 SMNVEV (reference sequence). The CDR3 nucleotides are TGTGCCAGCAGGCCGGCGGGACTCCCGACTAGCACAGATACGCAGTATTTT. It codes for CASRPAGLPTSTDTQYF.

This clone was recorded a few times. The chain employs TRBV7-3 and TRBJ2-3, with D maybe TRBD2 (7 bases). V lost 3 bases and J 4 bases, leaving 11 bases between the germline ends. The CDR3 extends over 14 amino acids. Germline values: CDR1 SGHTA, CDR2 FQGTGA. The CDR3 DNA follows: TGTGCCAGCAGCTTGGGGGGGGGCCCAGATACGCAGTATTTT. Its translation is CASSLGGGPDTQYF.